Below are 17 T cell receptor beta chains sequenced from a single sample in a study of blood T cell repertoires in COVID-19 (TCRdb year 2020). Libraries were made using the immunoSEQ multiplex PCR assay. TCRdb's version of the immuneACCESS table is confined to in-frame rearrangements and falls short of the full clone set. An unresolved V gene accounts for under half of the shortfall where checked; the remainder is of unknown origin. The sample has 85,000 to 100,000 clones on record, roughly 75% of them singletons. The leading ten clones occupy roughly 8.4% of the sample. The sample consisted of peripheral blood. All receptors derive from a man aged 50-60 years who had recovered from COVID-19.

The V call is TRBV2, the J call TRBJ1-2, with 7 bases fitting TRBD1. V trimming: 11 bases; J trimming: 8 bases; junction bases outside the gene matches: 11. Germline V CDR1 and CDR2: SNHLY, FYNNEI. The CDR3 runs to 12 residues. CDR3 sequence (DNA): TGTGCCGGTTCCGAGGCAGGGGGAGGCTACACCTTC. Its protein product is CAGSEAGGGYTF. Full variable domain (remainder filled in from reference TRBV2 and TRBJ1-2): EPEVTQTPSHQVTQMGQEVILRCVPISNHLYFYWYRQILGQKVEFLVSFYNNEISEKSEIFDDQFSVERPDGSNFTLKIRSTKLEDSAMYFCAGSEAGGGYTFGSGTRLTVV.

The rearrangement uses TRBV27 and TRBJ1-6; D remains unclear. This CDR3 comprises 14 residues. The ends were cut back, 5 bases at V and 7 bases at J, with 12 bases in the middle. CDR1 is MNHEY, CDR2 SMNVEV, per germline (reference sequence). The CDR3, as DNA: TGTGCCAGCAGTCCCCGGGGTACAAATTCACCCCTCCACTTT. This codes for CASSPRGTNSPLHF.

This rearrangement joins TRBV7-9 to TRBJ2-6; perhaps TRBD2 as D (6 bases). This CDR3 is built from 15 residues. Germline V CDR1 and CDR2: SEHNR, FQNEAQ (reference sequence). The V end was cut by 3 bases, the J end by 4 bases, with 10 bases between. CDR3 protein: CASSFGGVGANVLTF. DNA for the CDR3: TGTGCCAGCAGCTTTGGAGGGGTCGGGGCCAACGTCCTGACTTTC.

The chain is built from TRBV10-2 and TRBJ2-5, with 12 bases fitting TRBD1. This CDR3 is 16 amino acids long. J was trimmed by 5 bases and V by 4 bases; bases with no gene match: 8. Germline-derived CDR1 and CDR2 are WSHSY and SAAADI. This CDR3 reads CASSGWDRGQSETQYF. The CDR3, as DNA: TGCGCCAGCAGTGGGTGGGACAGGGGGCAATCGGAGACCCAGTACTTC.

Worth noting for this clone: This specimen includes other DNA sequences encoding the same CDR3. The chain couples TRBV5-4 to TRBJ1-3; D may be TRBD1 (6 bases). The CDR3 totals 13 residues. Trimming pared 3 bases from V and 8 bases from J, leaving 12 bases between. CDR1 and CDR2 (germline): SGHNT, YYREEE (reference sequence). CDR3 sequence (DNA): TGTGCCAGCAGCTCACAGGGCGAGGACACCATATATTTT. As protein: CASSSQGEDTIYF.

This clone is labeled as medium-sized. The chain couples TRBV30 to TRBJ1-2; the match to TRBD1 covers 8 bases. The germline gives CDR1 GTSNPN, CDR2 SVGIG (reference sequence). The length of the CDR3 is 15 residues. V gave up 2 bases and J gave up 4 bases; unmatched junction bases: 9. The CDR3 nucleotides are TGTGCCTGGAGTCTCCAGACAGGGGTAGGCTATGGCTACACCTTC. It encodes CAWSLQTGVGYGYTF.

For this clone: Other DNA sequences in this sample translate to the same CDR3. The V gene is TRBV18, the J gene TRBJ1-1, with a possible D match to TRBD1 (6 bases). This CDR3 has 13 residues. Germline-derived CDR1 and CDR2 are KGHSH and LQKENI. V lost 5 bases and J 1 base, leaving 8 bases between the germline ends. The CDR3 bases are TGTGCCAGCTCAAGGACAGAGAACACTGAAGCTTTCTTT. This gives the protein CASSRTENTEAFF. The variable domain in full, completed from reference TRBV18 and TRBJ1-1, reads NAGVMQNPRHLVRRRGQEARLRCSPMKGHSHVYWYRQLPEEGLKFMVYLQKENIIDESGMPKERFSAEFPKEGPSILRIQQVVRGDSAAYFCASSRTENTEAFFGQGTRLTVV.

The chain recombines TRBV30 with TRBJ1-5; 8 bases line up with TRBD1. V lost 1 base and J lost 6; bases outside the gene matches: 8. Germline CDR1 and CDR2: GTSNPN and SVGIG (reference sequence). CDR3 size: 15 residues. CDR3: CAWSGIGQGGQPQHF. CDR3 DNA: TGTGCCTGGAGTGGTATCGGACAGGGCGGTCAGCCCCAGCATTTT. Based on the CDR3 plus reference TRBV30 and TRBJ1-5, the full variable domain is SQTIHQWPATLVQPVGSPLSLECTVEGTSNPNLYWYRQAAGRGLQLLFYSVGIGQISSEVPQNLSASRPQDRQFILSSKKLLLSDSGFYLCAWSGIGQGGQPQHFGDGTRLSIL.

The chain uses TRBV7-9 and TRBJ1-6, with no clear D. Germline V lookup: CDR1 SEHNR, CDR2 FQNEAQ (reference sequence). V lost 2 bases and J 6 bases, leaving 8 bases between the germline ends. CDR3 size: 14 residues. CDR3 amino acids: CASSLSGLNSPLHF. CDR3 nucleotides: TGTGCCAGCAGCTTATCAGGTCTTAATTCACCCCTCCACTTT.

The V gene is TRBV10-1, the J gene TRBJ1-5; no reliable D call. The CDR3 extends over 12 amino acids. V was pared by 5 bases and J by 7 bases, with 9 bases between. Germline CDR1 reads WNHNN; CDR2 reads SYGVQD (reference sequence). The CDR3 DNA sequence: TGCGCCAGCAGTCTGTTCCGGCAGCCCCAGCATTTT. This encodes CASSLFRQPQHF.

The DNA of the CDR3 is TGTGCCAGCAGCCAAGGGTTCGGCGGGGGGCGCACCGGGGAGCTGTTTTTT. Its protein is CASSQGFGGGRTGELFF. The V and J genes are TRBV3-1 (or the pseudogene TRBV3-2) and TRBJ2-2; 8 bases fit TRBD2. V lost 1 base to trimming and J lost 4 bases; unmatched junction nucleotides: 8. The CDR3 is made up of 17 amino acids. Germline assignment: CDR1 LGHDT and CDR2 YNNKEL (reference sequence).

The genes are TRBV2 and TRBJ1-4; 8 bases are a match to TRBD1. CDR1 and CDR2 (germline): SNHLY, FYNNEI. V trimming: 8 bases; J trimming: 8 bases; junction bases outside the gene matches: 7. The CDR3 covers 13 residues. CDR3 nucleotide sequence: TGTGCCAGCCTTGGACAGGGAGGGGAAAAACTGTTTTTT. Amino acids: CASLGQGGEKLFF.

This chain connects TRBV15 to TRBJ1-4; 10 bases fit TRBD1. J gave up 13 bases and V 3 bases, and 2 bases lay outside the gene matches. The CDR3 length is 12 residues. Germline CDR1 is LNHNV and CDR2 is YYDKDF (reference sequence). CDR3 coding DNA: TGTGCCACCAGCAGGGGGACAGGGGCACTGTTTTTT. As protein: CATSRGTGALFF. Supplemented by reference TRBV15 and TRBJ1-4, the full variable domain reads DAMVIQNPRYQVTQFGKPVTLSCSQTLNHNVMYWYQQKSSQAPKLLFHYYDKDFNNEADTPDNFQSRRPNTSFCFLDIRSPGLGDTAMYLCATSRGTGALFFGSGTQLSVL.

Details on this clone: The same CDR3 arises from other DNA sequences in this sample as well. The CDR3 region has the DNA TGCAGTGCTAGTGCCGGGGGCTATAATTCACCCCTCCACTTT. It yields the protein CSASAGGYNSPLHF. The chain couples TRBV20-1 to TRBJ1-6; maybe TRBD1 (5 bases). The CDR3 spans 14 residues. Trimming removed 3 bases at V and 3 bases at J, with 9 bases between. CDR1 and CDR2 from the germline V gene are DFQATT and SNEGSKA (reference sequence).

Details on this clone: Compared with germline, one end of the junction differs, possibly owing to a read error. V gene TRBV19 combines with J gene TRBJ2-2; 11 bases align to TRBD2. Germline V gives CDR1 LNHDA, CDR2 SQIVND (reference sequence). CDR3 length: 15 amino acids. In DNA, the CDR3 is TGTGCCAGTAGCATAGCGGGGGGGGTCTACGGGGAGCTGTTTTTT. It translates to CASSIAGGVYGELFF.

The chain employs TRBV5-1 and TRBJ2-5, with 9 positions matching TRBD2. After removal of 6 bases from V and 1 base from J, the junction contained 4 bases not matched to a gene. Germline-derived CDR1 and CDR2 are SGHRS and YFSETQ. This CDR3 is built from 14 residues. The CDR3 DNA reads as TGCGCCAGCACCTTAGCGGGAGTCCAAGAGACCCAGTACTTC. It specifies CASTLAGVQETQYF.

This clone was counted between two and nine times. The CDR3 coding sequence is TGTGCCAGCAGCCCAGACAGACTTGAAGCTTTCTTT. It codes for CASSPDRLEAFF. V usage is TRBV7-9 and J usage is TRBJ1-1, with D perhaps TRBD1 (5 bases). The CDR3 totals 12 residues. CDR1 and CDR2 (germline): SEHNR, FQNEAQ (reference sequence). Trimming removed 5 bases at V and 7 bases at J, with 11 bases between.